A single sample gave rise to the 2 T cell receptor beta chains below, sequenced in a study of blood T cell repertoires in COVID-19. Only in-frame clones appear in the TCRdb table, and some are missing; sequencing was by immunoSEQ multiplex PCR. The data contain 300,000 to 450,000 clones, approximately 89% of them singletons. The sequencing sample was made of peripheral blood. These receptors were obtained from an older woman with COVID-19, enrolled during active disease.

The rearrangement links TRBV14 to TRBJ2-1; 7 nucleotides align to TRBD2. Trimming cost V 3 bases and J 1 base; bases outside gene matches: 12. CDR1 is SGHDN, CDR2 FVKESK, per germline. The CDR3 loop spans 18 amino acids. CDR3 residues: CASSQTPTSGVSYNEQFF. In DNA form, the CDR3 reads TGTGCCAGCAGCCAGACGCCTACCAGCGGGGTTTCCTACAATGAGCAGTTCTTC.

This chain links TRBV5-1 with TRBJ1-1, with 9 positions matching TRBD1. The CDR3 spans 15 residues. V lost 6 bases to trimming and J lost 1 base; unmatched junction nucleotides: 7. CDR1 is SGHRS, CDR2 YFSETQ, per germline. CDR3 DNA: TGCGCCAGCAAAGACAGGGGGGGAACGAACACTGAAGCTTTCTTT. It is translated as CASKDRGGTNTEAFF.